This T cell receptor (beta chain) comes out of a study of T cell responses to AZD1222 COVID-19 vaccine. Study findings and constraints: Without day 14 samples, only post-peak T cell repertoires were studied.

The table came from immunoSEQ multiplex PCR; TCRdb's copy has only in-frame clones and leaves some out. This sample has some 200,000 clones; more than 80% occur once, and the top ten carry about 3.5%. A note on this clone: Its antigen is undetermined.

The CDR3 extends over 12 amino acids. V was trimmed by 7 bases and J by 0 bases, leaving 1 base between them. The germline V gene encodes CDR1 SNHLY and CDR2 FYNNEI. The sample here was peripheral blood, taken 28 days after the second dose of the MenACWY control vaccine. The rearrangement links TRBV2 to TRBJ2-6; D gene unclear. The sequence was collected from an adult who received the MenACWY meningococcal vaccine as a control. The CDR3 region has the DNA TGTGCCAGCACCTCTGGGGCCAACGTCCTGACTTTC. Translating gives CASTSGANVLTF.